Below, 3 T cell receptor beta chains from the same sample are listed, as sequenced in a study of CD8 T cells in Susac syndrome. RNA was extracted with the RNeasy kit, and a quantity of roughly 0.5 to 1 ug was reverse transcribed using random hexamers. TCRdb reprocessed the immunoSEQ multiplex PCR reads via MiXCR and lists one record per CDR3 protein. Of 150,000 or so distinct CDR3 sequences in the sample, 90% to 97% were seen once. Sequencing input: CD4+ T cells from PBMCs. The receptors were sampled from a human donor with Susac syndrome.

The V call is TRBV7-8, the J call TRBJ2-1; D remains unclear. Germline assignment: CDR1 SGHVS and CDR2 FQNEAQ. The CDR3 length is 14 residues. V lost 0 bases and J lost 3, with 6 bases in between. The CDR3 DNA follows: TGTGCCAGCAGCTTAGCCGAACTCTACAATGAGCAGTTCTTC. Its protein product is CASSLAELYNEQFF.

J is TRBJ1-2 and V is TRBV4-3; D not certain. The CDR3 totals 15 residues. V was clipped by 0 bases and J by 5 bases, with 13 bases between them. From germline, CDR1 is LGHNA and CDR2 YSLEER. The CDR3: CASSQDFRLRYGYTF. For the CDR3, the DNA is TGCGCCAGCAGCCAAGATTTCCGGTTGCGGTATGGCTACACCTTC.

The genes are TRBV7-2 and TRBJ1-2; 8 bases agree with TRBD1. CDR3 length: 15 residues. The ends lost 5 bases at V and 0 bases at J; junction bases unmatched: 5. Germline CDR1 SGHTA, CDR2 FQGNSA. This CDR3 reads CASSHDRGPNYGYTF. Written as DNA, the CDR3 is TGTGCCAGCAGCCACGACAGGGGACCTAACTATGGCTACACCTTC.